This TCR beta chain was recorded in a study of shared clonotypes between healthy human individuals. Study context: Each donor's CD4 naive and CD4 memory cells filled three plates apiece, CD8 naive two, and CD8 memory one.

Some clones are missing from TCRdb's copy, which holds only in-frame ones; the method was immunoSEQ multiplex PCR. The sample lists roughly 2.5 million clones; around nine tenths were seen once. This CDR3 is built from 16 residues. From germline, CDR1 is ENHRY and CDR2 SYGVKD. V was clipped by 6 bases and J by 5 bases, with 17 bases between them. The receptor was isolated from a man younger than 35 in good health. The sample was naive CD4+ T cells sorted from blood. Subset here: CD45RA+ positively selected. The chain employs TRBV10-3 and TRBJ1-6; D is possibly TRBD1 (5 bases). CDR3 sequence (DNA): TGTGCCATCAGCGGTCAAGGGGTGATCAATAATTCACCCCTCCACTTT. It encodes CAISGQGVINNSPLHF.